This T cell receptor beta chain was profiled in a study of OX40 agonist ivuxolimab in advanced cancers. Whole-study context: Intravenous ivuxolimab was administered to patients every 2 weeks at 0.01 to 10 mg/kg.

TCRdb's copy holds only in-frame clones and misses some; the assay was immunoSEQ multiplex PCR. The table includes roughly 34,000 clones, about 83% detected once. This TCR came from an adult with an advanced solid tumor such as melanoma, head and neck, liver or kidney cancer. Here the sequenced sample was CD4+ or CD8+ T cells sorted from blood, taken in a trial of the OX40 agonist ivuxolimab.

CDR3 nucleotides: TGCGCCAGCAGTTTACGGGGCTATAATGAAAAACTGTTTTTT. Translated, it gives CASSLRGYNEKLFF. The chain combines TRBV5-1 with TRBJ1-4, with D possibly being TRBD1 (5 bases). Germline CDR1 SGHRS, CDR2 YFSETQ. The V and J ends lost 5 bases and 4 bases respectively, with 12 bases between them. The CDR3 runs 14 residues.